This T cell receptor beta chain stems from a study of blood T cell repertoires in COVID-19. Study at large: Sites across the United States, Italy and Spain contributed samples from acute and convalescent COVID-19. Nucleic acid was either cDNA or gDNA, and it came from T cells, B-cell-depleted T cells, or PBMCs.

This CDR3 contains 15 residues. With 3 bases clipped from V and 2 bases from J, the junction kept 4 bases outside the gene matches. From germline, CDR1 is SGHAT and CDR2 FQNNGV. Per the authors' pipeline: Estimation of nucleated cell counts relied on the amplification of reference gene primers. The protocol was immunoSEQ multiplex PCR, while the TCRdb copy is restricted to in-frame clones and leaves out a portion. That table gives V, J and clone size, and the DNA gave D and trimming. The sample has 110,000 or so clones, approximately 78% seen once. In this sample, this clone turned up once. Input material: peripheral blood. This receptor was taken from a woman older than 75 with acute or convalescent COVID-19. The V gene is TRBV11-2, the J gene TRBJ1-2; 9 bases agree with TRBD1. CDR3 residues: CASSFGQGRNYGYTF. The CDR3 DNA sequence: TGTGCCAGCAGCTTCGGACAGGGGCGGAACTATGGCTACACCTTC.